The sequence of this TCR beta chain was determined in a study of blood T cells in healthy people across ages. General study findings and limits: Age advanced and TCR beta diversity per million T cells fell, roughly linearly. Researchers said unsorted PBMCs prevented a conclusive naive versus antigen-experienced comparison. Diversity figures derived from one million T cells were judged to underestimate the true value.

Total RNA extracted from each sample amounted to at least 5 micrograms. There are 15 residues in the CDR3. The use of a sample-barcoded 5' primer and a J-beta primer mix characterized a second PCR of about 7 to 12 cycles. MiXCR, run by TCRdb on the 5' RACE reads, gives a single entry per CDR3 protein. Among about 800,000 distinct CDR3 sequences listed, around 25% were seen once. A word on this clonotype: Its antigen is still unknown. An end of the junction does not agree with germline; a read error may underlie this.

These data are also associated with another study on T cells of mothers and their children.

This sequence originates from a boy younger than 18 in good health. Material for sequencing was blood. This chain connects TRBV12-3 or TRBV12-4 to TRBJ2-5; 8 bases align to TRBD1. CDR3: CASSPEGTGGTFWFF. For the CDR3, the DNA is TGTGCCAGCAGTCCAGAAGGAACAGGGGGGACGTTTTGGTTCTTC.